These 13 T cell receptor beta chains came from one sample sequenced in a study of T cells after yellow fever vaccination. TCRdb reprocessed the 5' RACE reads via MiXCR and lists one record per CDR3 protein. The table has around 530,000 distinct CDR3 sequences, less than 20% seen once; the top ten hold 15% to 20%. The specimen was PBMCs, collected roughly 5 days after the first yellow fever vaccination. These receptors all come from a man between 18 and 35 years old who received the YFV17D yellow fever vaccine.

This clonotype was counted only a few times. V is TRBV11-2 and J is TRBJ2-2; TRBD2 is a possible D gene (6 bases). This CDR3 contains 15 residues. Germline V gives CDR1 SGHAT, CDR2 FQNNGV. With 7 bases removed from V and 1 base from J, the gap between germline ends came to 13 bases. The CDR3 loop reads CASTRRGLNTGELFF. The DNA for the CDR3 is TGTGCCAGCACCAGGCGGGGTTTGAACACCGGGGAGCTGTTTTTT.

This clonotype has more than one count but fewer than ten. The CDR3 protein is CTSSVGRNYGYTF. In DNA form, the CDR3 reads TGCACCAGCTCGGTAGGGAGGAACTATGGCTACACCTTC. The rearrangement uses TRBV20-1 and TRBJ1-2; D is unclear. Germline assignment: CDR1 DFQATT and CDR2 SNEGSKA (reference sequence). The CDR3 runs 13 residues.

The chain recombines TRBV20-1 with TRBJ1-2; no clear D. This CDR3 has 11 residues. V gave up 5 bases and J gave up 7 bases, with 11 bases separating them. Germline-derived CDR1 and CDR2 are DFQATT and SNEGSKA (reference sequence). The CDR3 loop is CSAPTRSGYTF. CDR3 nucleotide sequence: TGCAGTGCTCCGACACGTAGTGGCTACACCTTC.

The chain employs TRBV18 and TRBJ1-5; a possible D gene is TRBD1 (5 bases). This CDR3 spans 15 amino acids. Trimming stripped 2 bases from V and 4 bases from J, with 12 bases between. CDR1 and CDR2 from the germline V gene are KGHSH and LQKENI. The CDR3 DNA reads as TGTGCCAGCTCACCAGGGGGGGAGTGGAATCAGCCCCAGCATTTT. It codes for CASSPGGEWNQPQHF.

V is TRBV7-2 and J is TRBJ2-1; 10 bases match TRBD2. With V trimmed by 5 bases and J by 9 bases, 10 bases remained unmatched. The CDR3 loop spans 15 amino acids. In germline, CDR1 is SGHTA, CDR2 FQGNSA. The CDR3 nucleotides read TGTGCCAGCAGCCTCATTAGCGGGGGGTTTGGTGAGCAGTTCTTC. It specifies CASSLISGGFGEQFF.

This clonotype has at least ten counts. V and J are TRBV6-1 and TRBJ1-1; D is unclear. Germline V gene lookup returns CDR1 MNHNS and CDR2 SASEGT. V lost 6 bases and J 0 bases, leaving 8 bases between the germline ends. This CDR3 comprises 13 residues. The CDR3 DNA sequence: TGTGCCAGCAGCCGAGGGCTGAACACTGAAGCTTTCTTT. It encodes CASSRGLNTEAFF.

This clonotype was seen more than once but under ten times. The genes are TRBV7-3 and TRBJ2-3; 7 bases agree with TRBD2. The CDR3 covers 15 residues. Germline V gene sequence: CDR1 SGHTA, CDR2 FQGTGA. Unmatched junction bases numbered 7, after V lost 5 bases and J lost 2 bases. CDR3 loop: CASSGSGAVTDTQYF. The DNA for the CDR3 is TGTGCCAGCAGCGGAAGCGGGGCCGTCACAGATACGCAGTATTTT. The whole variable domain, remainder taken from reference TRBV7-3 and TRBJ2-3, is GAGVSQTPSNKVTEKGKYVELRCDPISGHTALYWYRQSLGQGPEFLIYFQGTGAADDSGLPNDRFFAVRPEGSVSTLKIQRTERGDSAVYLCASSGSGAVTDTQYFGPGTRLTVL.

This clonotype has only a few counts. This chain connects TRBV7-2 to TRBJ2-1; TRBD2 matches at 10 bases. Germline V gene sequence: CDR1 SGHTA, CDR2 FQGNSA. The CDR3 loop spans 14 amino acids. Unmatched junction bases numbered 4, after V lost 5 bases and J lost 6 bases. This chain's CDR3 is CASSGQRGGNEQFF. DNA of the CDR3: TGTGCCAGCAGCGGACAGCGGGGGGGCAATGAGCAGTTCTTC. The variable domain in full, completed from reference TRBV7-2 and TRBJ2-1, reads GAGVSQSPSNKVTEKGKDVELRCDPISGHTALYWYRQSLGQGLEFLIYFQGNSAPDKSGLPSDRFSAERTGGSVSTLTIQRTQQEDSAVYLCASSGQRGGNEQFFGPGTRLTVL.

This clonotype was picked up a small number of times. This chain joins TRBV7-2 and TRBJ1-6; a possible D gene is TRBD1 (6 bases). Germline V gene sequence: CDR1 SGHTA, CDR2 FQGNSA. The CDR3 length is 15 residues. V lost 5 bases and J lost 8, with 16 bases in between. Here the CDR3 DNA reads TGTGCCAGCAGCCCGCAGGGGCCCAACGATTCACCCCTCCACTTT. It codes for CASSPQGPNDSPLHF.

The chain combines TRBV24-1 with TRBJ1-3, with 10 bases fitting TRBD1. Germline V CDR1 and CDR2: KGHDR, SFDVKD. The trim removed 4 bases at V and 4 bases at J, leaving 9 bases unmatched. The CDR3 runs to 17 residues. The CDR3, as DNA: TGTGCCACCAGTGAGGGCCTGGGACAGGGGTCCGGAAACACCATATATTTT. Translated: CATSEGLGQGSGNTIYF.

This clonotype showed up just a few times. V usage is TRBV7-2 and J usage is TRBJ2-4, with D perhaps matching TRBD1 or TRBD2 (5 bases each). The CDR3 contains 11 residues. Germline V gene sequence: CDR1 SGHTA, CDR2 FQGNSA. V lost 5 bases and J 16 bases, leaving 15 bases between the germline ends. The CDR3 nucleotides are TGTGCCAGCAGCGGAGGAGACAGTATCTACTTC. It encodes CASSGGDSIYF.

V is TRBV10-3 and J is TRBJ1-1; D remains unclear. Germline V gene sequence: CDR1 ENHRY, CDR2 SYGVKD. Trimming removed 4 bases at V and 0 bases at J, with 15 bases between. The CDR3 totals 16 residues. The CDR3 nucleotides read TGTGCCATCAGTGGGAAGTCTGAGGGTATGAACACTGAAGCTTTCTTT. Its protein product is CAISGKSEGMNTEAFF.

The chain has TRBV12-3 or TRBV12-4 and TRBJ1-1; 9 nucleotides align to TRBD1. The CDR3 covers 14 residues. V lost 5 bases, J lost 6 bases, and 7 bases stayed unmatched. CDR3 loop: CASSRDRVSSEAFF. In nucleotides, the CDR3 is TGTGCCAGCAGTCGGGACAGGGTGAGCTCTGAAGCTTTCTTT.